This TCR beta chain comes out of a study of CD8 T cells in Susac syndrome. Study background: Sequenced Susac syndrome patients included roughly six with active disease and under 10 who were in remission. Study outcomes and limitations: The study found that Susac CD8+ clonal expansion peaked in TEMRA cells and active patients. The study admitted that it had a relatively small number of individuals in its TCR sequencing and HLA analysis.

Of note for this clonotype: Its target is not known.

There are 13 residues in the CDR3. Trimming removed 0 bases from V and 6 bases from J, with 7 bases in between. Germline V gene data show CDR1 as SNHLY and CDR2 as FYNNEI. RNA was extracted with the RNeasy kit, and a quantity of roughly 0.5 to 1 ug was reverse transcribed using random hexamers. TCRdb re-analysed the immunoSEQ multiplex PCR reads in MiXCR, keeping a single row per CDR3 protein. Here the sample spans 80,000 to 95,000 distinct CDR3 sequences, approximately 95% being singletons. Specimen: CD8+ T cells from PBMCs. J is TRBJ2-3 and V is TRBV2; unclear D gene. This receptor was identified in a human donor with Susac syndrome. CDR3 sequence (DNA): TGTGCCAGCAGTGAAGCGCTTACGGATACGCAGTATTTT. Translation: CASSEALTDTQYF.